The 30 T cell receptor beta chains presented below share a single source sample, sequenced in a study of shared clonotypes between healthy human individuals. Sequencing was performed with immunoSEQ multiplex PCR; in TCRdb, only in-frame clones are kept and a portion is missing. Of more than 2 million clones in the sample, less than 95% were seen once. Terminally differentiated effector memory CD45RA+ cells were excluded by CCR7 positive selection of CD45RO-negative cells. The sample consisted of naive CD8+ T cells sorted from blood. Source of these receptors: a man between 18 and 35 years old in good health.

The gene calls are TRBV15 and TRBJ2-3, with a tentative D call TRBD1 (5 bases). Trimming removed 0 bases at V and 6 bases at J, with 13 bases between. The CDR3 has 15 amino acids. Per germline, CDR1 LNHNV and CDR2 YYDKDF (reference sequence). CDR3 in amino acids: CATSRDLRVEDTQYF. The CDR3 DNA follows: TGTGCCACCAGCAGAGATCTCAGGGTGGAGGATACGCAGTATTTT.

The chain carries TRBV5-1 and TRBJ2-2; the D is unclear. V was trimmed by 2 bases and J by 7 bases, leaving 12 bases between them. The CDR3 runs to 14 residues. Germline V gene sequence: CDR1 SGHRS, CDR2 YFSETQ. Here the CDR3 reads CASSFNRWGGELFF. Written as DNA, the CDR3 is TGCGCCAGCAGCTTCAATCGGTGGGGCGGGGAGCTGTTTTTT.

The genes are TRBV6-1 and TRBJ1-6; D gene ambiguous. Trimming pared 2 bases from V and 4 bases from J, leaving 12 bases between. CDR3 length equals 16 residues. CDR1 and CDR2 from the germline V gene are MNHNS and SASEGT. The CDR3 nucleotides are TGTGCCAGCAGTGAAACCCGAGGGTTTTATAATTCACCCCTCCACTTT. This codes for CASSETRGFYNSPLHF.

As regards this clone: A junction end diverges from the germline sequence, so it may reflect a read error. This chain connects TRBV10-2 to TRBJ2-2, with D hard to call. The CDR3 covers 11 residues. Germline CDR1 reads WSHSY; CDR2 reads SAAADI. CDR3 bases: TGCGCCAGCAGTCAGTCCGGGGAGCTGTTTTTT. This encodes CASSQSGELFF.

The chain uses TRBV5-4 and TRBJ1-1; D unclear. The ends were cut back, 4 bases at V and 1 base at J, with 14 bases in the middle. The length of the CDR3 is 15 residues. Germline assignment: CDR1 SGHNT and CDR2 YYREEE (reference sequence). The DNA of the CDR3 is TGTGCCAGCAGCCACCCAGAGGTGGGGAACACTGAAGCTTTCTTT. Translated: CASSHPEVGNTEAFF.

This clone was seen just once. V gene TRBV7-2 combines with J gene TRBJ2-1; 10 nucleotides match TRBD2. Trimming at V came to 5 bases and at J to 8 bases, leaving 12 bases not matched to a gene. The CDR3 runs to 16 residues. Germline V CDR1 and CDR2: SGHTA, FQGNSA. The CDR3 spells CASSLVGAGGHHEQFF. The CDR3 bases are TGTGCCAGCAGCCTGGTTGGAGCGGGAGGGCACCATGAGCAGTTCTTC.

The V call is TRBV4-1, the J call TRBJ2-1; D is uncertain. The germline gives CDR1 MGHRA, CDR2 YSYEKL. The CDR3 extends over 14 amino acids. V was pared by 0 bases and J by 12 bases, with 15 bases between. CDR3 DNA: TGCGCCAGCAGCCAAGAGTTGCTAGACCCGGGGCAGTTCTTC. Protein product: CASSQELLDPGQFF.

For this clone: Additional DNA sequences in this sample encode the identical CDR3. The gene calls are TRBV2 and TRBJ2-3; perhaps TRBD1 as D (6 bases). There are 14 residues in the CDR3. V lost 4 bases to trimming and J lost 1 base, with 9 bases between them. Germline V gene sequence: CDR1 SNHLY, CDR2 FYNNEI. The CDR3 DNA reads TGTGCCAGCAGTGCCCCAGGGGGCACAGATACGCAGTATTTT. Translation gives CASSAPGGTDTQYF.

This chain joins TRBV6-1 and TRBJ2-7, with TRBD1 matching 8 bases. The trim removed 2 bases at V and 3 bases at J, leaving 6 bases unmatched. Germline lookup yields CDR1 MNHNS and CDR2 SASEGT. The CDR3 consists of 15 residues. The CDR3 DNA reads as TGTGCCAGCAGTGAAATCTCAGGGGGCTTCTACGAGCAGTACTTC. Its protein is CASSEISGGFYEQYF.

Note on this clone: Other DNA sequences from this sample encode an identical CDR3 as well. This chain connects TRBV5-6 to TRBJ2-7; D is undetermined. The CDR3 is made up of 13 amino acids. V was clipped by 2 bases and J by 0 bases, with 6 bases between them. CDR1 and CDR2 (germline): SGHDT, YYEEEE. The CDR3: CASSFPSSYEQYF. The CDR3 DNA reads as TGTGCCAGCAGCTTTCCGAGCTCCTACGAGCAGTACTTC.

This clone was seen a single time. The chain recombines TRBV10-3 with TRBJ2-2; the D gene is possibly TRBD1 (6 bases). The V and J ends lost 6 bases and 1 base respectively, with 9 bases between them. Germline CDR1 and CDR2: ENHRY and SYGVKD. The CDR3 loop spans 14 amino acids. Here the CDR3 DNA reads TGTGCCATCAGCGCGACAGGGAACACCGGGGAGCTGTTTTTT. This encodes CAISATGNTGELFF.

V and J are TRBV5-6 and TRBJ1-6; TRBD1 aligns across 7 bases. The CDR3 length is 18 residues. Germline-derived CDR1 and CDR2 are SGHDT and YYEEEE. With 6 bases clipped from V and 10 bases from J, the junction kept 22 bases outside the gene matches. The CDR3, as DNA: TGTGCCAGCACCCAAACCAGATCCCGGGACAGATTTTCCTCACCCCTCCACTTT. This translates into CASTQTRSRDRFSSPLHF.

This clone has a single count. The V gene is TRBV10-1, the J gene TRBJ1-4, with D possibly matching TRBD1 (5 bases). Trimming left V 5 bases short and J 2 bases short, with 6 bases between. Germline CDR1 WNHNN, CDR2 SYGVQD (reference sequence). CDR3 length: 13 amino acids. The CDR3 loop is CASSSGTNEKLFF. The CDR3 nucleotides read TGCGCCAGCAGTTCAGGGACTAATGAAAAACTGTTTTTT.

As to this clone: Other DNA sequences in this sample translate to the same CDR3. The gene calls are TRBV6-5 and TRBJ2-2; no clear D gene. Germline CDR1 and CDR2: MNHEY and SVGAGI. V shed 0 bases and J shed 2 bases, with 7 bases lying between them. The CDR3 is 15 residues long. CDR3 residues: CASSYSWENTGELFF. For the CDR3, the DNA is TGTGCCAGCAGTTACTCTTGGGAAAACACCGGGGAGCTGTTTTTT.

This chain links TRBV30 with TRBJ2-7, with D possibly being TRBD1 or TRBD2 (6 bases each). Germline V gene sequence: CDR1 GTSNPN, CDR2 SVGIG (reference sequence). The V and J ends lost 3 bases and 5 bases respectively, with 11 bases between them. The CDR3 has 12 amino acids. This chain's CDR3 is CAWRGRGDEQYF. CDR3 nucleotide sequence: TGTGCCTGGAGGGGTAGGGGGGACGAGCAGTACTTC.

The chain links TRBV13 to TRBJ2-5; tentative D call: TRBD2 (6 bases). V was trimmed by 4 bases and J by 0 bases, leaving 9 bases between them. The CDR3 consists of 14 residues. Per the germline V gene, CDR1 is PRHDT and CDR2 is FYEKMQ (reference sequence). The CDR3: CASSSREDQETQYF. CDR3 nucleotide sequence: TGTGCCAGCAGCTCGAGGGAGGACCAAGAGACCCAGTACTTC. The full variable domain, in which reference TRBV13 and TRBJ2-5 provide the parts outside the CDR3, is AAGVIQSPRHLIKEKRETATLKCYPIPRHDTVYWYQQGPGQDPQFLISFYEKMQSDKGSIPDRFSAQQFSDYHSELNMSSLELGDSALYFCASSSREDQETQYFGPGTRLLVL.

The chain employs TRBV9 and TRBJ2-6, with 8 nucleotides matching TRBD1. Germline CDR1 is SGDLS and CDR2 is YYNGEE. The length of the CDR3 is 17 residues. The trim removed 1 base at V and 3 bases at J, leaving 6 bases unmatched. The CDR3 nucleotides read TGTGCCAGCAGCGTACCCCAGACAGGGGTTGGGGCCAACGTCCTGACTTTC. This sequence encodes CASSVPQTGVGANVLTF.

The gene calls are TRBV29-1 and TRBJ2-2; no definite D call. V was shortened by 3 bases and J by 5 bases, with 13 bases between the two germline ends. Germline CDR1 reads SQVTM; CDR2 reads ANQGSEA. This CDR3 spans 14 amino acids. CDR3 sequence reads: CSVDTGLGTGELFF. The DNA of the CDR3 is TGCAGCGTTGATACCGGCCTTGGGACCGGGGAGCTGTTTTTT.

The chain uses TRBV7-2 and TRBJ2-7, with 7 nucleotides matching TRBD1. The V gene end was trimmed by 3 bases and the J gene end by 2 bases; junction bases not matched to a gene: 4. The CDR3 extends over 14 amino acids. Germline lookup yields CDR1 SGHTA and CDR2 FQGNSA. CDR3 amino acids: CASSFLGTAYEQYF. For the CDR3, the DNA is TGTGCCAGCAGCTTCTTGGGGACAGCCTACGAGCAGTACTTC. The whole variable domain, filled in from reference TRBV7-2 and TRBJ2-7, reads GAGVSQSPSNKVTEKGKDVELRCDPISGHTALYWYRQSLGQGLEFLIYFQGNSAPDKSGLPSDRFSAERTGGSVSTLTIQRTQQEDSAVYLCASSFLGTAYEQYFGPGTRLTVT.

The chain employs TRBV7-9 and TRBJ2-2, with 12 bases matching TRBD2. Losses at the gene ends were 6 bases for V and 2 bases for J; bases not matched to a gene: 4. The CDR3 extends over 16 amino acids. CDR1 SEHNR and CDR2 FQNEAQ come from the germline V gene (reference sequence). CDR3 region: CASRPLAGGNTGELFF. Written as DNA, the CDR3 is TGTGCCAGCAGACCACTAGCGGGGGGAAACACCGGGGAGCTGTTTTTT. Full variable domain (outside the CDR3, taken from reference TRBV7-9 and TRBJ2-2): DTGVSQNPRHKITKRGQNVTFRCDPISEHNRLYWYRQTLGQGPEFLTYFQNEAQLEKSRLLSDRFSAERPKGSFSTLEIQRTEQGDSAMYLCASRPLAGGNTGELFFGEGSRLTVL.

Points on this clone: Other DNA sequences in this sample translate to the same CDR3. Here the CDR3 reads CASSPTSGSAETQYF. The CDR3 coding sequence is TGTGCCAGCAGTCCGACTAGCGGGAGCGCAGAGACCCAGTACTTC. The chain joins TRBV6-5 to TRBJ2-5; TRBD2 matches at 12 bases. CDR3 length: 15 residues. J was trimmed by 4 bases and V by 5 bases; bases with no gene match: 5. The germline V gene has CDR1 MNHEY and CDR2 SVGAGI.

The J gene is TRBJ2-5, the V gene TRBV10-1; a weak D match, TRBD1 (6 bases). Trimming removed 5 bases at V and 5 bases at J, with 18 bases between. Per the germline V gene, CDR1 is WNHNN and CDR2 is SYGVQD (reference sequence). The CDR3 is made up of 15 amino acids. CDR3 coding DNA: TGCGCCAGCAGTCCCACTACTACAGGGATGGAGACCCAGTACTTC. It translates to CASSPTTTGMETQYF.

V is TRBV5-4 and J is TRBJ2-6; TRBD1 might be the D (5 bases). V dropped 3 bases and J dropped 0 bases, with 13 bases sitting between them. From germline, CDR1 is SGHNT and CDR2 YYREEE (reference sequence). The CDR3 is 17 amino acids. CDR3 protein: CASSSMTANSGANVLTF. The CDR3 DNA sequence: TGTGCCAGCAGCTCCATGACAGCGAACTCTGGGGCCAACGTCCTGACTTTC.

The chain has TRBV5-1 and TRBJ1-2; TRBD1 matches 9 bases. Germline CDR1 SGHRS, CDR2 YFSETQ. The trim removed 3 bases at V and 3 bases at J, leaving 6 bases unmatched. The CDR3 length is 15 residues. The CDR3, as DNA: TGCGCCAGCAGCTCTGGACAGGGGTCCGACTATGGCTACACCTTC. Its translation is CASSSGQGSDYGYTF.

The rearrangement joins TRBV30 to TRBJ1-2; no definite D call. Germline values: CDR1 GTSNPN, CDR2 SVGIG (reference sequence). The V gene lost 5 bases and the J gene lost 4 bases, with 8 bases spanning the gap. There are 11 residues in the CDR3. CDR3 amino acids: CAWDWGYGYTF. CDR3 in DNA: TGTGCCTGGGACTGGGGCTATGGCTACACCTTC.

The V and J genes are TRBV29-1 and TRBJ1-1; weak D call: TRBD1 (5 bases). With 7 bases removed from V and 1 base from J, the gap between germline ends came to 13 bases. The germline V gene encodes CDR1 SQVTM and CDR2 ANQGSEA. The CDR3 has 13 amino acids. CDR3 amino acids: CSGAGGANTEAFF. The CDR3 coding sequence is TGCAGCGGGGCTGGGGGAGCGAACACTGAAGCTTTCTTT.

This sequence joins TRBV5-6 and TRBJ1-2; a possible D gene is TRBD1 (5 bases). The CDR3 sequence is 13 residues long. Looked up from germline, CDR1 is SGHDT and CDR2 is YYEEEE. V lost 4 bases to trimming and J lost 4 bases, with 11 bases between them. CDR3 DNA: TGTGCCAGCAGCGGGGGGGTATCCTATGGCTACACCTTC. Translating it yields CASSGGVSYGYTF. Drawing the rest from reference TRBV5-6 and TRBJ1-2, the complete variable domain is DAGVTQSPTHLIKTRGQQVTLRCSPKSGHDTVSWYQQALGQGPQFIFQYYEEEERQRGNFPDRFSGHQFPNYSSELNVNALLLGDSALYLCASSGGVSYGYTFGSGTRLTVV.

The genes are TRBV19 and TRBJ2-7; D may be TRBD1 or TRBD2 (5 bases each). CDR3 length equals 16 residues. V was pared by 4 bases and J by 3 bases, with 19 bases between. Germline loops: CDR1 LNHDA, CDR2 SQIVND (reference sequence). In nucleotides, the CDR3 is TGTGCCAGTAGTACGGGACCCGACCCTGTAATCTACGAGCAGTACTTC. This translates into CASSTGPDPVIYEQYF.

The J gene is TRBJ2-7, the V gene TRBV7-2; possibly TRBD1 for D (6 bases). Deletions cut 5 bases from V and 2 bases from J, with 16 bases between. The CDR3 runs 15 residues. The germline V gene encodes CDR1 SGHTA and CDR2 FQGNSA. Here the CDR3 DNA reads TGTGCCAGCAGCCCAGGCGCAGGGGCCCCCTACGAGCAGTACTTC. This translates into CASSPGAGAPYEQYF.

This clone was picked up one time. The sample has other DNA sequences that encode this CDR3 too. V and J are TRBV7-8 and TRBJ2-7; D might be TRBD1 (6 bases). CDR1 is SGHVS, CDR2 FQNEAQ, per germline. V was cut by 5 bases and J by 2 bases, with 10 bases left in between. The CDR3 loop spans 13 amino acids. The CDR3 is CASSLRTAYEQYF. Written as DNA, the CDR3 is TGTGCCAGCAGCCTAAGGACAGCCTACGAGCAGTACTTC. Full variable domain (remainder filled in from reference TRBV7-8 and TRBJ2-7): GAGVSQSPRYKVAKRGQDVALRCDPISGHVSLFWYQQALGQGPEFLTYFQNEAQLDKSGLPSDRFFAERPEGSVSTLKIQRTQQEDSAVYLCASSLRTAYEQYFGPGTRLTVT.